The 3 T cell receptor beta chains reported below all come from one sample, sequenced in a study of CD8 T cells in ankylosing spondylitis. Findings and caveats of the study: Fewer than ten highly homologous variants made up a TCR beta motif, and this motif appeared characteristic of ankylosing spondylitis blood.

Their antigens remain unidentified. TCRdb passed the 5' RACE reads through MiXCR, listing each CDR3 protein once. This table has approximately 540,000 distinct CDR3 sequences, about an eighth appearing once. The sequencing sample was made of blood, either unsorted or a sorted T cell fraction (not recorded which). The receptors come from a male donor with ankylosing spondylitis.

The chain joins TRBV28 to TRBJ2-6; TRBD1 agrees at 9 bases. This CDR3 is 17 amino acids long. The V and J ends lost 6 bases and 1 base, in that order; junction bases with no gene match: 7. CDR1 and CDR2 from the germline V gene are MDHEN and SYDVKM. The CDR3 coding sequence is TGTGCCAGCAGAGCAGACAGGGGGAGGTCTGGGGCCAACGTCCTGACTTTC. Its translation: CASRADRGRSGANVLTF.

This clonotype was counted at least ten times. The chain links TRBV12-3 or TRBV12-4 to TRBJ2-1, with D perhaps TRBD1 (5 bases). This CDR3 is built from 15 residues. V was clipped by 6 bases and J by 0 bases, with 12 bases between them. CDR3 sequence reads: CASRLRVGSYNEQFF. In DNA, the CDR3 is TGTGCCAGCAGGCTCAGGGTGGGCTCCTACAATGAGCAGTTCTTC.

This clonotype was detected only once. The V gene is TRBV5-1, the J gene TRBJ2-5; TRBD1 aligns across 10 bases. Germline lookup yields CDR1 SGHRS and CDR2 YFSETQ. The CDR3 contains 14 residues. V lost 3 bases to trimming and J lost 2 bases; unmatched junction nucleotides: 1. CDR3 loop: CASSWTGGQETQYF. The CDR3 coding sequence is TGCGCCAGCAGCTGGACAGGGGGTCAAGAGACCCAGTACTTC.